Sequencing of this TCR beta chain was carried out in a study of post-analysis software for immune sequencing data. Study information: Relapsing-remitting, secondary progressive and progressive-relapsing forms made up the multiple sclerosis disease courses.

Carried by the TCR beta cDNA libraries were unique molecular identifiers. T cells, 1 to 10 million of them, yielded hundreds of thousands of cDNA molecules. One entry per CDR3 protein results from TCRdb running MiXCR on the PCR reads. The top ten clones hold about 8% of a sample with a few hundred thousand distinct CDR3 sequences, 35% to 45% of them seen once. The CDR3 covers 14 residues. CDR1 is SQVTM, CDR2 ANQGSEA, per germline. V was pared by 4 bases and J by 4 bases, with 14 bases between. Concerning this clonotype itself: Its antigen is unidentified.

Study-wide results and caveats: Diversity measured as normalized Chao1 was significantly lower in multiple sclerosis patients than in controls. Controls showed lower frequencies than patients for roughly 5 TRBV segments, and TRBV5-6, TRBV5-1 and TRBV20-1 were among these.

The V gene is TRBV29-1, the J gene TRBJ1-5; D possibly corresponds to TRBD1 (5 bases). Sequencing was carried out using blood. The sequence derives from a girl aged 2-10 years with multiple sclerosis. The DNA for the CDR3 is TGCAGCGTTGCGGAAGGGGCACCGAATCAGCCCCAGCATTTT. Translation gives CSVAEGAPNQPQHF.